Listed below are T cell receptor beta chains from one sample, sequenced in a study of cytomegalovirus exposure and HLA in healthy donors. Clones were sequenced by immunoSEQ multiplex PCR, and TCRdb holds only the in-frame ones, with some missing. The table includes about 180,000 clones, about 80% detected once. Sequencing was performed on PBMCs. These receptors were collected from a man aged 18 to 30 in good health and CMV-seronegative. CDR3s include the opening cysteine and the closing phenylalanine or tryptophan. D genes are given only for firm matches. Clone size is given for some rows only: seen once, a few or many times, or a class if the clone is expanded.

abundance	v_gene	d_gene	j_gene	CDR3nt	CDR3aa
NA	TRBV6-6	TRBD2	TRBJ2-5	TGTGCCAGCAGCCCACGGACTAGCGGGAGTAAGACCCAGTACTTC	CASSPRTSGSKTQYF
NA	TRBV7-8	TRBD1	TRBJ2-5	TGTGCCAGCAGCTCCTATACAGGGGCCCAAGAGACCCAGTACTTC	CASSSYTGAQETQYF
few	TRBV5-1	NA	TRBJ2-6	TGCGCCAGCAGCTTTTTAGTGAACTCTGGGGCCAACGTCCTGACTTTC	CASSFLVNSGANVLTF
once	TRBV10-1	NA	TRBJ2-3	TGCGCCAGCAGTGACAGGAACACAGATACGCAGTATTTT	CASSDRNTDTQYF
once	TRBV7-9	TRBD1	TRBJ1-2	TGTGCCAGCAGCTTGGGGGGGCCCCGAGGACAGGGGTCCTCAGGCTACACCTTC	CASSLGGPRGQGSSGYTF
NA	TRBV5-6	TRBD1	TRBJ2-3	TGTGCCAGCAGCGCCTCGGGACAGGGGTTCACAGATACGCAGTATTTT	CASSASGQGFTDTQYF
NA	TRBV7-9	TRBD1	TRBJ2-7	TGTGCCAGCAGCGCCCGGGACAGGGTAGATGCGGAGCAGTACTTC	CASSARDRVDAEQYF
NA	TRBV15	TRBD1	TRBJ2-5	TGTGCCACCAGCAGGGACAGGGGGGAAGGAGAGACCCAGTACTTC	CATSRDRGEGETQYF
NA	TRBV29-1	NA	TRBJ1-4	TGCAGCGTTGAAGATCGGGGGGGAGGTGAAAAACTGTTTTTT	CSVEDRGGGEKLFF
NA	TRBV9	NA	TRBJ2-7	TGTGCCAGCAGCGTAGTAGGACACCCCTCCTACGAGCAGTACTTC	CASSVVGHPSYEQYF
few	TRBV6-4	TRBD2	TRBJ2-1	TGTGCCAGTTCGTCCCGTAGCGGGGGGGCCGAAGAGCAGTTCTTC	CASSSRSGGAEEQFF
NA	TRBV29-1	NA	TRBJ2-7	TGCAGCGTTGCGGCGGGGAACTCCTACGAGCAGTACTTC	CSVAAGNSYEQYF
NA	TRBV10-2	TRBD1	TRBJ1-1	TGCGCCAGCAGTGTTTTACAGGGGGCGGTTGGCACTGAAGCTTTCTTT	CASSVLQGAVGTEAFF
NA	TRBV28	TRBD1	TRBJ2-1	TGTGCCAGCAGTTTGGGTCGTACAGGGGGCAGTGAGCAGTTCTTC	CASSLGRTGGSEQFF
NA	TRBV18	NA	TRBJ1-2	TGTGCCACCTTCAGGGGTTATGGCTACACCTTC	CATFRGYGYTF
NA	TRBV6-5	NA	TRBJ2-3	TGTGCCAGCAGGATGGGGGGACCGGCGACAGATACGCAGTATTTT	CASRMGGPATDTQYF
NA	TRBV7-2	NA	TRBJ2-5	TGTGCCAGCAGCTTCGGAGGGCGTCGAGAGACCCAGTACTTC	CASSFGGRRETQYF
NA	TRBV13	TRBD1	TRBJ1-3	TGTGCCAGCAGTCCCGGGCCTGGACAGGGTAGAAACACCATATATTTT	CASSPGPGQGRNTIYF
NA	TRBV11-3	NA	TRBJ2-7	TGTGCCAGCAGCTCGACAGTCTCCTACGAGCAGTACTTC	CASSSTVSYEQYF
NA	TRBV7-9	TRBD2	TRBJ2-1	TGTGCCAGCAGCTTAGGGGGACTAGCGGGAGGGCAGTTCTTC	CASSLGGLAGGQFF
NA	TRBV4-1	NA	TRBJ2-7	TGCGCCAGCAGCCAAGGTACTCACGAATACGAGCAGTACTTC	CASSQGTHEYEQYF
NA	TRBV27	NA	TRBJ2-7	TGTGCCAGCAGTCCCGACAGCTCCTACGAGCAGTACTTC	CASSPDSSYEQYF
NA	TRBV7-9	NA	TRBJ2-7	TGTTCCAGCAGCTATAGCAACTACGAGCAGTACTTC	CSSSYSNYEQYF
few	TRBV7-9	TRBD2	TRBJ2-7	TGTGCCAGCAGCCCTCCTAGCGGGAGCTACGAGCAGTACTTC	CASSPPSGSYEQYF
NA	TRBV7-2	TRBD2	TRBJ2-5	TGTGCCAGCAGCTTAGTTAGCGGGAGAGGAGGAGAGACCCAGTACTTC	CASSLVSGRGGETQYF
NA	TRBV6-6	TRBD1	TRBJ1-2	TGTGCCAGCAGACACCGGGACAGCCCATTGAGCTACACCTTC	CASRHRDSPLSYTF
once	TRBV15	NA	TRBJ2-5	TGTGCCACCAGCAGAGGCCTTTCAGGGTACCAAGAGACCCAGTACTTC	CATSRGLSGYQETQYF
NA	TRBV2	TRBD1	TRBJ2-7	TGTGCCAGCAAGTTGGACAGGGTGGGCGAGCAGTACTTC	CASKLDRVGEQYF
few	TRBV5-6	NA	TRBJ1-5	TGTGCCAGCAGCTCGATTCGGGACAACAATCAGCCCCAGCATTTT	CASSSIRDNNQPQHF
NA	TRBV9	NA	TRBJ2-3	TGTGCCAGCAGCGTATCGTGGAGAGGGGGAGATACGCAGTATTTT	CASSVSWRGGDTQYF
NA	TRBV7-9	NA	TRBJ2-3	TGTGCCAGCAGCTCCGGGGGCACAGATACGCAGTATTTT	CASSSGGTDTQYF
NA	TRBV6-6	TRBD2	TRBJ2-5	TGTGCCAGCAAATTGGGGGGGACGGAGACCCAGTACTTC	CASKLGGTETQYF
NA	TRBV6-4	TRBD1	TRBJ2-2	TGTGCCAGCAGTGACTCCGGACAGGTCAGATGGACCGGGGAGCTGTTTTTT	CASSDSGQVRWTGELFF